Below, 25 T cell receptor beta chains from the same sample are listed, as sequenced in a study of T cell responses to AZD1222 COVID-19 vaccine. TCRdb's table, derived via immunoSEQ multiplex PCR, lists solely in-frame clones and lacks some. Counted here are 120,000 or so clones, around 87% occurring once; the ten biggest clones make up 1.2%. Sequenced here: peripheral blood, sampled on day 0 of AZD1222 vaccination. The receptors were sampled from an adult in good health.

CDR3 residues: CASSQDRRYSPLHF. CDR3 sequence (DNA): TGTGCCAGCAGCCAGGATAGGCGATACTCACCCCTCCACTTT. This chain joins TRBV6-5 and TRBJ1-6; D unclear. This CDR3 region has 14 residues. V was trimmed by 6 bases and J by 10 bases, leaving 16 bases between them. Germline V CDR1 and CDR2: MNHEY, SVGAGI.

This clone was counted between two and nine times. The chain joins TRBV5-6 to TRBJ1-4; a possible D gene is TRBD1 (6 bases). The CDR3 spans 14 residues. The V gene's germline CDR1 is SGHDT and CDR2 YYEEEE. Trimming removed 2 bases at V and 6 bases at J, with 11 bases between. This CDR3 reads CASSFAAGDEKLFF. The CDR3 nucleotides read TGTGCCAGCAGCTTTGCGGCAGGGGATGAAAAACTGTTTTTT.

The chain recombines TRBV6-1 with TRBJ2-1, with 7 bases fitting TRBD2. Germline trimming cut 3 bases from V and 0 bases from J; bases unmatched to any gene: 5. This CDR3 comprises 16 residues. The germline V gene encodes CDR1 MNHNS and CDR2 SASEGT. CDR3 amino acids: CASSERGGSSYNEQFF. In DNA form, the CDR3 reads TGTGCCAGCAGTGAGAGGGGAGGGAGCTCCTACAATGAGCAGTTCTTC.

This chain connects TRBV4-1 to TRBJ2-1; D ambiguous. The CDR3 runs to 14 residues. V lost 4 bases and J lost 8, with 15 bases in between. CDR1 and CDR2 from the germline V gene are MGHRA and YSYEKL. The CDR3 region is CASSPPLARDEQFF. The CDR3 DNA sequence: TGCGCCAGCAGCCCACCTCTGGCCCGGGATGAGCAGTTCTTC.

The CDR3 coding sequence is TGTGCCAGCAGCACAAAGGGCCCGAACACTGAAGCTTTCTTT. This codes for CASSTKGPNTEAFF. The genes are TRBV7-2 and TRBJ1-1; unclear D gene. The V end was cut by 5 bases, the J end by 1 base, with 11 bases between. Germline V gene sequence: CDR1 SGHTA, CDR2 FQGNSA. This CDR3 contains 14 residues.

The J gene is TRBJ2-3, the V gene TRBV5-1; TRBD2 aligns across 13 bases. The CDR3 runs to 15 residues. Germline CDR1 reads SGHRS; CDR2 reads YFSETQ. V was pared by 7 bases and J by 2 bases, with 4 bases of the junction left unmatched. The CDR3 is CASRLAGGDTDTQYF. CDR3 bases: TGCGCCAGCCGACTAGCGGGGGGTGACACAGATACGCAGTATTTT.

The chain uses TRBV27 and TRBJ2-3; 7 bases agree with TRBD1. Germline CDR1 and CDR2: MNHEY and SMNVEV (reference sequence). This CDR3 comprises 15 residues. J gave up 2 bases and V 4 bases, and 6 bases lay outside the gene matches. The CDR3 protein is CASSSPGGYTDTQYF. CDR3 in DNA: TGTGCCAGCAGTTCTCCAGGGGGATACACAGATACGCAGTATTTT.

This CDR3 is CASRLGGDNSPLHF. The CDR3 bases are TGTGCCAGCAGGCTTGGGGGAGATAATTCACCCCTCCACTTT. The gene calls are TRBV25-1 and TRBJ1-6, with D perhaps TRBD1 (5 bases). This CDR3 comprises 14 residues. V shed 6 bases and J shed 5 bases, with 11 bases lying between them. From germline, CDR1 is MGHDK and CDR2 SYGVNS.

The chain uses TRBV12-5 and TRBJ1-4; perhaps TRBD1 as D (6 bases). Germline values: CDR1 LGHNT, CDR2 FRNRAP. The CDR3 has 15 residues. Trimming cost V 5 bases and J 8 bases, with 18 bases left between them. CDR3 in amino acids: CASGPPGGAREKLFF. For the CDR3, the DNA is TGTGCTAGTGGTCCCCCCGGGGGCGCGAGGGAAAAACTGTTTTTT.

The chain carries TRBV11-2 and TRBJ2-7, with 7 bases that match TRBD1. CDR1 SGHAT and CDR2 FQNNGV come from the germline V gene. With V trimmed by 1 base and J by 6 bases, 12 bases remained unmatched. This CDR3 is 16 amino acids long. The CDR3 here is CASSLGKTGSDGEQYF. In nucleotides, the CDR3 is TGTGCCAGCAGCTTAGGGAAGACAGGGAGTGATGGCGAGCAGTACTTC.

The chain carries TRBV10-3 and TRBJ2-3, with 14 bases that match TRBD2. V lost 5 bases to trimming and J lost 3 bases; unmatched junction nucleotides: 7. CDR1 ENHRY and CDR2 SYGVKD come from the germline V gene. The CDR3 sequence is 17 residues long. The CDR3 coding sequence is TGTGCCATCAGTATCGAGACTAGCGGGGGGGTTACAGATACGCAGTATTTT. Translated: CAISIETSGGVTDTQYF.

This chain joins TRBV5-6 and TRBJ2-2, with D perhaps matching TRBD1 (6 bases). In germline, CDR1 is SGHDT, CDR2 YYEEEE. This CDR3 has 16 residues. With 4 bases removed from V and 4 bases from J, the gap between germline ends came to 17 bases. CDR3 nucleotides: TGTGCCAGCAGCCCATACCAGGGGCCTGGCACCGGGGAGCTGTTTTTT. Its protein product is CASSPYQGPGTGELFF.

V usage is TRBV3-1 (or the pseudogene TRBV3-2) and J usage is TRBJ2-5; 8 nucleotides match TRBD1. Unmatched junction bases numbered 9, after V lost 2 bases and J lost 4 bases. Germline CDR1 LGHDT, CDR2 YNNKEL (reference sequence). The CDR3 runs 16 residues. The DNA of the CDR3 is TGTGCCAGCAGCCAATTAGGACAGGGAGAGGGAGAGACCCAGTACTTC. It specifies CASSQLGQGEGETQYF.

This chain connects TRBV19 to TRBJ1-1, with D possibly matching TRBD1 (5 bases). The CDR3 consists of 12 residues. Germline V gene sequence: CDR1 LNHDA, CDR2 SQIVND (reference sequence). V shed 9 bases and J shed 1 base, with 9 bases lying between them. In nucleotides, the CDR3 is TGTGCCAGCGTTACAGGGAACACTGAAGCTTTCTTT. It encodes CASVTGNTEAFF.

The V and J genes are TRBV6-5 and TRBJ2-2; D ambiguous. Trimming took 9 bases from V and 1 from J, leaving 15 bases between them. Looked up from germline, CDR1 is MNHEY and CDR2 is SVGAGI. This CDR3 is 15 amino acids long. CDR3 amino acids: CASKMDGGNTGELFF. The CDR3 nucleotides read TGTGCCAGTAAGATGGACGGCGGGAACACCGGGGAGCTGTTTTTT.

The genes are TRBV6-5 and TRBJ1-2; D ambiguous. This CDR3 spans 15 amino acids. Germline assignment: CDR1 MNHEY and CDR2 SVGAGI. V shed 3 bases and J shed 4 bases, with 15 bases lying between them. The CDR3 here is CASSYTPQSPYGYTF. The CDR3 DNA follows: TGTGCCAGCAGTTATACTCCACAATCGCCCTATGGCTACACCTTC.

CDR3 DNA: TGTGCCAGCAGTGGGGGACAGGCGAAAAAACTGTTTTTT. Its protein product is CASSGGQAKKLFF. V gene TRBV12-3 or TRBV12-4 combines with J gene TRBJ1-4; 8 positions match TRBD1. CDR3 length: 13 residues. Germline trimming cut 5 bases from V and 9 bases from J; bases unmatched to any gene: 5.

The chain carries TRBV5-1 and TRBJ1-5; 12 bases agree with TRBD1. This CDR3 is built from 16 residues. Per germline, CDR1 SGHRS and CDR2 YFSETQ. The trim removed 4 bases at V and 6 bases at J, leaving 8 bases unmatched. CDR3 in amino acids: CASSPGDRGQSQPQHF. The CDR3 DNA is TGCGCCAGCAGCCCCGGGGACAGGGGGCAAAGTCAGCCCCAGCATTTT.

The V and J genes are TRBV5-4 and TRBJ1-6, with 7 positions matching TRBD1. This CDR3 is built from 15 residues. Germline V gene lookup returns CDR1 SGHNT and CDR2 YYREEE (reference sequence). J gave up 11 bases and V 0 bases, and 8 bases lay outside the gene matches. The CDR3 DNA sequence: TGTGCCAGCAGCTTGGAACAGGGGACTTGGGCACCCCTCCACTTT. Translated: CASSLEQGTWAPLHF.

V and J are TRBV23-1 and TRBJ2-1, with D perhaps TRBD1 (7 bases). TRBV23-1 counts as an open reading frame of uncertain function. This CDR3 has 17 residues. V shed 7 bases and J shed 0 bases, with 19 bases lying between them. The CDR3 sequence is CASISTGTRNSYNEQFF. The CDR3 DNA follows: TGCGCCAGCATTTCGACAGGGACTCGAAACTCCTACAATGAGCAGTTCTTC.

The chain joins TRBV5-4 to TRBJ2-7; weak D call: TRBD1 (7 bases). Germline CDR1 and CDR2: SGHNT and YYREEE (reference sequence). The germline V and J ends were trimmed by 1 base and 5 bases, with 16 bases remaining between them. The CDR3 loop spans 15 amino acids. CDR3 in amino acids: CASSLMIAGQNEQYF. CDR3 bases: TGTGCCAGCAGCTTGATGATTGCGGGACAGAACGAGCAGTACTTC.

This clone showed up just once. The chain couples TRBV4-2 to TRBJ2-7, with 7 positions matching TRBD2. The CDR3 has 13 residues. The germline CDR1 and CDR2 sequences are LGHNA and YNFKEQ. V was pared by 3 bases and J by 3 bases, with 2 bases of the junction left unmatched. CDR3 sequence (DNA): TGTGCCAGCAGCCAGGGGGGGGACTACGAGCAGTACTTC. Translating gives CASSQGGDYEQYF.

The chain combines TRBV7-2 with TRBJ1-2; D is unclear. The CDR3 contains 14 residues. Germline V gives CDR1 SGHTA, CDR2 FQGNSA. The V end was cut by 5 bases, the J end by 3 bases, with 13 bases between. The CDR3 is CASSLPQSYYGYTF. CDR3 in DNA: TGTGCCAGCAGCCTACCACAGAGTTACTATGGCTACACCTTC.

The V call is TRBV27, the J call TRBJ1-1; a possible D gene is TRBD1 (5 bases). Germline V gene sequence: CDR1 MNHEY, CDR2 SMNVEV (reference sequence). There are 13 residues in the CDR3. The ends were cut back, 11 bases at V and 0 bases at J, with 13 bases in the middle. CDR3 sequence reads: CAAYDRLNTEAFF. The CDR3 nucleotides read TGTGCCGCTTACGACAGATTGAACACTGAAGCTTTCTTT.

V gene TRBV10-2 combines with J gene TRBJ2-7; D might be TRBD1 (5 bases). Germline values: CDR1 WSHSY, CDR2 SAAADI. CDR3 length: 13 residues. Trimming cost V 1 base and J 7 bases, with 11 bases left between them. CDR3 region: CASSEFRNREQYF. The CDR3 DNA sequence: TGCGCCAGCAGTGAGTTCCGGAACAGGGAGCAGTACTTC.